This T cell receptor (beta chain) originates from a study of T cell changes during pregnancy in multiple sclerosis (dated by TCRdb to the late 2010s). Looking at the study overall: The study examined how the T cell repertoire changed over the course of pregnancy in women with multiple sclerosis.

Remarks on this clone: The antigen it binds to is not known. No base qualities exist here, and no much larger clone lies one base off it.

Library preparation was by the immunoSEQ multiplex PCR assay. TCRdb provides this immuneACCESS table in a form limited to in-frame rearrangements. Some clones are lacking; in checked studies, under half of them reflect an unresolved V gene, and why the rest are absent is not known. The sample contains around 25,000 clones, more than 70% of them found a single time. The top ten clones comprise 8.3% of the sample. Trimming costs V 1 base and J 7 bases, and their ends lie 14 bases apart. Its CDR3 holds 15 amino acids, cysteine through phenylalanine. The only DNA kept is the CDR3, 45 bases in frame from the first base. The germline V gene sets CDR1 to SGHVS and CDR2 to FNYEAQ.

Sample: CD8+ T cells from peripheral blood mononuclear cells, taken in the second trimester of pregnancy. This TCR came from a female donor with multiple sclerosis, enrolled in a pregnancy study. The chain was built from TRBV7-6 and TRBJ2-1; the D gene is perhaps TRBD2, on 7 matching bases. For the CDR3, the sequence is CASSLEVGRGNEQFF. Read as DNA, the sequence is TGTGCCAGCAGCTTAGAGGTGGGGAGGGGGAATGAGCAGTTCTTC.